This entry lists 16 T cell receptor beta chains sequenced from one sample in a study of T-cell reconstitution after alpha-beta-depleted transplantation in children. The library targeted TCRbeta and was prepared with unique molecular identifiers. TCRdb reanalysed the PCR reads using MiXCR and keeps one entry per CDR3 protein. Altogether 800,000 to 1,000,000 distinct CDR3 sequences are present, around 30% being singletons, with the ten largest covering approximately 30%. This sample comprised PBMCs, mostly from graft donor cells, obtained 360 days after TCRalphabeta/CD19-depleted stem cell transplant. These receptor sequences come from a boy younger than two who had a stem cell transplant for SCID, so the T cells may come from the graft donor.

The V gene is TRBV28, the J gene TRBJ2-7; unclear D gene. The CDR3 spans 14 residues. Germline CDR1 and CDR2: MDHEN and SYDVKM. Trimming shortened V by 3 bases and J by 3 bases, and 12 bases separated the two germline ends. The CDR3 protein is CASSFYRGIYEQYF. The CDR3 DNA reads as TGTGCCAGCAGTTTCTATAGAGGTATCTACGAGCAGTACTTC. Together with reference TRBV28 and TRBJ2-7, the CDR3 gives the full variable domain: DVKVTQSSRYLVKRTGEKVFLECVQDMDHENMFWYRQDPGLGLRLIYFSYDVKMKEKGDIPEGYSVSREKKERFSLILESASTNQTSMYLCASSFYRGIYEQYFGPGTRLTVT.

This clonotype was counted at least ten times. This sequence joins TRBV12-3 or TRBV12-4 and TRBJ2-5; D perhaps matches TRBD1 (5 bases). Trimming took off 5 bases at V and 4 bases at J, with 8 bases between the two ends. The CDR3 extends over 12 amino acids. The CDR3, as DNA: TGTGCCAGCAGTCGGACACGAGAGACCCAGTACTTC. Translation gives CASSRTRETQYF.

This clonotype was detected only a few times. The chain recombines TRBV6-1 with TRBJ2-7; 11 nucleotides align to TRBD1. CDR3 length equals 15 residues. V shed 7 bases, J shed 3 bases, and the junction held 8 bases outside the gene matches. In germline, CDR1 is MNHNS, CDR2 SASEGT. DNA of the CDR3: TGTGCCAGCAAACACTCGGGACAGGGGGGCTACGAGCAGTACTTC. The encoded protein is CASKHSGQGGYEQYF.

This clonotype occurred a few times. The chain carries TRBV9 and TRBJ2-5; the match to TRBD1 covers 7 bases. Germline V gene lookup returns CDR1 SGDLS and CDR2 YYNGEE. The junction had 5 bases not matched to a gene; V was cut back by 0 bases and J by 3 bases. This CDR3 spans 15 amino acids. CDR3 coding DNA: TGTGCCAGCAGCGTAGATCCGGGGACAGAAGAGACCCAGTACTTC. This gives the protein CASSVDPGTEETQYF.

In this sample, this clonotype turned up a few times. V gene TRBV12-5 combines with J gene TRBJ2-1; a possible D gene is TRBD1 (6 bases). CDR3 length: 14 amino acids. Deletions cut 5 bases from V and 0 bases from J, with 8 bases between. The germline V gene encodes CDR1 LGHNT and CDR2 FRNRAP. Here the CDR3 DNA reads TGTGCTAGTGGTCAGGGGAACTCCTACAATGAGCAGTTCTTC. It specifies CASGQGNSYNEQFF.

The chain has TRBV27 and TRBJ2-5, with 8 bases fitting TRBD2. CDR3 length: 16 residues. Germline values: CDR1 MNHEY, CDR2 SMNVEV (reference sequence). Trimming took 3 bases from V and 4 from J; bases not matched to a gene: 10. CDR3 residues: CASSFTKIAGLETQYF. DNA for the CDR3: TGTGCCAGCAGTTTTACGAAAATAGCGGGGTTAGAGACCCAGTACTTC.

CDR3 sequence: CASSQEPGLGYTF. DNA for the CDR3: TGTGCCAGCAGCCAAGAACCAGGGCTCGGCTACACCTTC. This chain uses TRBV3-1 with TRBJ1-2, with D perhaps TRBD1 (5 bases). The CDR3 is 13 residues long. V was pared by 0 bases and J by 8 bases, with 10 bases between. Germline CDR1 is LGHDT and CDR2 is YNNKEL (reference sequence).

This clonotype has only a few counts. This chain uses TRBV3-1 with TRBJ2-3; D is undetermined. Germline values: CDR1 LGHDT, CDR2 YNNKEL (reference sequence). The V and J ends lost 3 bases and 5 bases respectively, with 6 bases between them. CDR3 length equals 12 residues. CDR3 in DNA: TGTGCCAGCAGCCATATAAGAGATACGCAGTATTTT. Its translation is CASSHIRDTQYF.

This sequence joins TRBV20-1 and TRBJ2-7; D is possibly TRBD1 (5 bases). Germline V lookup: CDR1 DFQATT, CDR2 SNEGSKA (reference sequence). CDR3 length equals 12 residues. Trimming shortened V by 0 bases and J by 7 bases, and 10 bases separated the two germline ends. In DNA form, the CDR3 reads TGCAGTGCTAGAGATAAAGGGGCGGAGCAGTACTTC. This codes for CSARDKGAEQYF.

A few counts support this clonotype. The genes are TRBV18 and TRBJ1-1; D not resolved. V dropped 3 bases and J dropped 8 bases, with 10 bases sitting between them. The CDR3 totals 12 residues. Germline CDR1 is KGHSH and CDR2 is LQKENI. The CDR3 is CASSPIPGEAFF. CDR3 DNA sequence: TGTGCCAGCTCACCCATCCCGGGCGAAGCTTTCTTT.

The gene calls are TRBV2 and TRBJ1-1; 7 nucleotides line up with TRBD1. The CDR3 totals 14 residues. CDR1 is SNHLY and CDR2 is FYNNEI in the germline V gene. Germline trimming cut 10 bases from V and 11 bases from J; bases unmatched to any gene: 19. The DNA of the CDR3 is TGTGCCAACACGCCTAGTCGCAGGGGGATCATGGCTTTCTTT. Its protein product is CANTPSRRGIMAFF.

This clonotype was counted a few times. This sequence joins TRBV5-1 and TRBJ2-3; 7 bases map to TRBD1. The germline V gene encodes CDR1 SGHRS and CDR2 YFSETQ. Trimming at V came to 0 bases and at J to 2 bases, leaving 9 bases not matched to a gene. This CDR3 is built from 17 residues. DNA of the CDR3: TGCGCCAGCAGCTTGGCCATAGGGACAGCGAACACAGATACGCAGTATTTT. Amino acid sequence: CASSLAIGTANTDTQYF. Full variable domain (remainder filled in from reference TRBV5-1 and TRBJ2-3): KAGVTQTPRYLIKTRGQQVTLSCSPISGHRSVSWYQQTPGQGLQFLFEYFSETQRNKGNFPGRFSGRQFSNSRSEMNVSTLELGDSALYLCASSLAIGTANTDTQYFGPGTRLTVL.

CDR3 sequence: CASSLRETSATDTQYF. The CDR3 nucleotides read TGCGCCAGCAGCTTGAGGGAGACTAGCGCCACAGATACGCAGTATTTT. The J gene is TRBJ2-3, the V gene TRBV5-1; 8 bases are shared with TRBD2. The germline gives CDR1 SGHRS, CDR2 YFSETQ. The CDR3 covers 16 residues. The J segment lost 2 bases and the V segment lost 1 base, leaving 6 bases of the junction unmatched.

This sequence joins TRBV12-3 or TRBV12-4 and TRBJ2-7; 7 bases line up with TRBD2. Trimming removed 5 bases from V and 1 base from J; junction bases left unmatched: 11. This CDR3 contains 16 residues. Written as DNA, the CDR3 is TGTGCCAGCAGTCGCATCGGGGGGTTGTCTTCCTACGAGCAGTACTTC. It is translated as CASSRIGGLSSYEQYF.

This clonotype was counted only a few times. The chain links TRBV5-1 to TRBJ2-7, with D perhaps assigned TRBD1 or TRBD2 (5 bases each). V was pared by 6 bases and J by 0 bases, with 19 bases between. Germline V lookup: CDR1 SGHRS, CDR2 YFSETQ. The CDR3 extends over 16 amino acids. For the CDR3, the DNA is TGCGCCAGCACCCCTTTTCCGGGACGTAGCTCCTACGAGCAGTACTTC. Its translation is CASTPFPGRSSYEQYF. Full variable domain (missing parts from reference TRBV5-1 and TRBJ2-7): KAGVTQTPRYLIKTRGQQVTLSCSPISGHRSVSWYQQTPGQGLQFLFEYFSETQRNKGNFPGRFSGRQFSNSRSEMNVSTLELGDSALYLCASTPFPGRSSYEQYFGPGTRLTVT.

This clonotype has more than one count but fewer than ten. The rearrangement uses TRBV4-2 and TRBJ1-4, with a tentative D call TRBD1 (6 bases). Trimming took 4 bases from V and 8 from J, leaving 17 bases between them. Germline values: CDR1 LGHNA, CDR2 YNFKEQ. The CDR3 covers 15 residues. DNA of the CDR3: TGTGCCAGCAGCCCTTGGGGCAGGGGCGGCGAAAAACTGTTTTTT. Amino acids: CASSPWGRGGEKLFF.